This entry concerns a single T cell receptor (beta chain). Its target is not known. The junction departs from germline at one end; a sequencing error may be responsible. The germline V gene has CDR1 MNHNS and CDR2 SASEGT. The CDR3 is made up of 11 amino acids. This sample is part of a study of vaccination and CD4 T cells after COVID-19. About the study: The convalescents, six males and four females, included two who were Hispanic. Diagnosis preceded the drawing of post-COVID samples by a median around 95 days (range 35 to 161). Control cultures were given a CEFX pool, an HIV-1 Nef pool, or no peptide.

Regarding treatment: approximately 11-day PBMC culture with coronavirus spike peptide pools or control peptides (ViraFEST assay). Antigen-specific T cell expansion with peptide pools preceded TCR sequencing in the ViraFEST approach. An Oncomine TCR Beta short-read assay was used to sequence the DNA from cultured CD4+ T cells. TCRdb analysed the PCR reads with MiXCR anew, one entry per CDR3 protein. The table includes under 30,000 distinct CDR3 sequences, under 55% detected once. This clonotype originated in a human donor who had recovered from COVID-19. The V gene is TRBV6-1, the J gene TRBJ2-5; D unclear. The sequencing input was CD4+ T cells from blood, cultured in vitro. Here the CDR3 DNA reads TGTGCCAGCAGTGAACTGGAGACCCGGTACTTC. It specifies CASSELETRYF.